Listed below are T cell receptor beta chains from one sample, sequenced in a study of cytomegalovirus exposure and HLA in healthy donors. This table comes from immunoSEQ multiplex PCR, and its TCRdb copy is limited to in-frame clones, with some not included. The table shows over 150,000 clones, with 80% occurring only once. Sequenced material: PBMCs. The source is a woman aged 40 to 55 in good health and CMV-seropositive. The CDR3 runs from the conserved cysteine through the conserved F or W. Fields, in order: D gene, V gene, clone size, J gene, CDR3 protein, CDR3 DNA. D genes are given only for firm matches. Clone sizes are given selectively: once, few, many, or a class where the clone is expanded.

>-|TRBV9|few|TRBJ1-1
CASSVAPSGTEAFF
TGTGCCAGCAGCGTAGCCCCGAGCGGCACTGAAGCTTTCTTT
>TRBD1|TRBV7-8|few|TRBJ1-1
CASSLGRGRGGRTEAFF
TGTGCCAGCAGCTTAGGTAGGGGGCGCGGGGGGCGCACTGAAGCTTTCTTT
>TRBD2|TRBV11-2|-|TRBJ2-1
CASSWGLAGVRYNEQFF
TGTGCCAGCAGCTGGGGACTAGCGGGAGTAAGGTACAATGAGCAGTTCTTC
>TRBD1|TRBV5-1|-|TRBJ2-7
CASARDRGSGEQYF
TGCGCCAGCGCCCGGGACAGGGGATCGGGCGAGCAGTACTTC
>-|TRBV6-1|few|TRBJ2-3
CASTPSADTQYF
TGTGCCAGCACGCCTAGCGCCGATACGCAGTATTTT
>TRBD2|TRBV5-1|once|TRBJ2-7
CASSWQTSGSVEQYF
TGCGCCAGCAGCTGGCAGACTAGCGGAAGTGTCGAGCAGTACTTC
>-|TRBV11-2|-|TRBJ2-2
CASLDANTGELFF
TGTGCCAGCCTAGACGCGAACACCGGGGAGCTGTTTTTT
>-|TRBV6-5|-|TRBJ2-3
CASSYSLQSSTDTQYF
TGTGCCAGCAGTTACTCGCTACAGTCTAGCACAGATACGCAGTATTTT
>TRBD2|TRBV5-4|-|TRBJ2-1
CASSFKGTSGNRQFF
TGTGCCAGCAGCTTTAAGGGGACTAGCGGCAATCGGCAGTTCTTC
>TRBD2|TRBV27|few|TRBJ2-1
CASSPSGFSYNEQFF
TGTGCCAGCAGTCCTAGCGGGTTTTCCTACAATGAGCAGTTCTTC
>-|TRBV28|-|TRBJ1-2
CASSLSGGLRGGYTF
TGTGCCAGCAGTTTATCGGGCGGGCTTCGGGGTGGCTACACCTTC
>-|TRBV28|-|TRBJ2-1
CATLERYNEQFF
TGTGCCACCCTGGAGCGTTACAATGAGCAGTTCTTC
>TRBD1|TRBV5-4|-|TRBJ2-7
CASSLGDREYEQYF
TGTGCCAGCAGCTTAGGGGACAGGGAGTACGAGCAGTACTTC
>TRBD2|TRBV5-8|-|TRBJ2-7
CASSLPPGLASYEQYF
TGTGCCAGCAGCTTGCCCCCGGGACTAGCGTCATACGAGCAGTACTTC
>TRBD2|TRBV11-2|-|TRBJ2-7
CASSLALRGGDEQYF
TGTGCCAGCAGCTTAGCGCTGCGGGGAGGGGACGAGCAGTACTTC
>-|TRBV11-3|-|TRBJ2-2
CASSSGENPQVPGELFF
TGTGCCAGCAGTAGCGGAGAGAACCCTCAAGTCCCCGGGGAGCTGTTTTTT
>-|TRBV9|-|TRBJ2-6
CASSAKWGGARPNVLTF
TGTGCCAGCAGCGCAAAATGGGGCGGAGCACGCCCCAACGTCCTGACTTTC
>TRBD1|TRBV11-3|-|TRBJ1-1
CASGRGGQGNTEAFF
TGTGCCAGCGGAAGGGGTGGACAGGGTAACACTGAAGCTTTCTTT
>TRBD2|TRBV6-5|-|TRBJ2-2
CASSYRAGAGTGELFF
TGTGCCAGCAGTTACCGAGCGGGAGCGGGCACCGGGGAGCTGTTTTTT
>-|TRBV19|few|TRBJ2-1
CASSTAGMLYNEQFF
TGTGCCAGTAGTACCGCCGGGATGCTCTACAATGAGCAGTTCTTC
>TRBD1|TRBV7-8|-|TRBJ2-2
CASSPRDRGRTGELFF
TGTGCCAGCAGCCCAAGGGACAGGGGGCGCACCGGGGAGCTGTTTTTT
>-|TRBV6-5|few|TRBJ1-1
CASSWGQDTEAFF
TGTGCCAGCAGTTGGGGACAAGACACTGAAGCTTTCTTT
>TRBD2|TRBV29-1|-|TRBJ2-5
CSVEGLAGVGETQYF
TGCAGCGTTGAGGGGCTAGCGGGAGTAGGAGAGACCCAGTACTTC
>-|TRBV28|-|TRBJ1-1
CASVLNTEAFF
TGTGCCAGCGTCTTGAACACTGAAGCTTTCTTT
>-|TRBV4-2|-|TRBJ2-3
CASSQSSRGGSTDTQYF
TGTGCCAGCAGCCAATCCTCCAGGGGCGGGAGCACAGATACGCAGTATTTT
>TRBD2|TRBV14|-|TRBJ2-7
CASSQEGLAGVGEQYF
TGTGCCAGCAGCCAAGAGGGACTAGCGGGAGTGGGTGAGCAGTACTTC
>-|TRBV7-6|-|TRBJ2-3
CASSLVGISTDTQYF
TGTGCCAGCAGCTTAGTCGGGATTAGCACAGATACGCAGTATTTT
>-|TRBV7-7|once|TRBJ2-2
CASSMSGFANTGELFF
TGTGCCAGCAGCATGTCGGGGTTCGCGAACACCGGGGAGCTGTTTTTT
>-|TRBV30|-|TRBJ1-3
CAWMGGGNTIYF
TGTGCCTGGATGGGGGGTGGAAACACCATATATTTT
>-|TRBV30|few|TRBJ1-1
CAWSATAIDLNTEAFF
TGTGCCTGGAGTGCGACAGCAATAGATTTGAACACTGAAGCTTTCTTT
>TRBD1|TRBV2|-|TRBJ1-1
CASSEAGGDTEAFF
TGTGCCAGCAGTGAGGCAGGGGGCGATACTGAAGCTTTCTTT
>-|TRBV11-2|-|TRBJ1-3
CASSWGDPSGNTIYF
TGTGCCAGCAGCTGGGGGGATCCCTCTGGAAACACCATATATTTT
>-|TRBV5-1|-|TRBJ1-2
CASSLEGGSRGYTF
TGCGCCAGCAGCTTGGAGGGGGGGAGCCGGGGCTACACCTTC
>-|TRBV5-1|once|TRBJ2-2
CASSFEVAATGELFF
TGCGCCAGCAGCTTTGAGGTAGCTGCCACCGGGGAGCTGTTTTTT
>-|TRBV5-6|many|TRBJ2-7
CASSLDRGHEQYF
TGTGCCAGCAGCTTGGATCGCGGTCACGAGCAGTACTTC
>-|TRBV7-7|-|TRBJ2-7
CASSLSLAAIYEQYF
TGTGCCAGCAGCTTAAGCTTAGCGGCGATCTACGAGCAGTACTTC
>TRBD2|TRBV5-1|-|TRBJ2-1
CASSFGAGEVEQFF
TGCGCCAGCAGCTTTGGGGCGGGAGAGGTTGAGCAGTTCTTC
>TRBD1|TRBV5-1|-|TRBJ1-1
CASSGPRDRDTEAFF
TGCGCCAGCAGCGGACCCCGTGACAGGGACACTGAAGCTTTCTTT
>TRBD2|TRBV6-1|-|TRBJ2-1
CASSVPGLAGYNEQFF
TGTGCCAGCAGTGTTCCGGGACTAGCGGGGTACAATGAGCAGTTCTTC
>-|TRBV4-2|-|TRBJ2-1
CASSQDLDYNEQFF
TGTGCCAGCAGCCAAGATCTAGATTACAATGAGCAGTTCTTC
>-|TRBV27|-|TRBJ1-1
CASSRQGSTEAFF
TGTGCCAGCAGCCGCCAGGGGAGCACTGAAGCTTTCTTT
>TRBD1|TRBV5-1|few|TRBJ2-2
CASSYSGTGVTGELFF
TGCGCCAGCAGCTACTCCGGGACAGGGGTCACCGGGGAGCTGTTTTTT
>TRBD2|TRBV5-1|-|TRBJ2-3
CASSLYAGGSTDTQYF
TGCGCCAGCAGCTTGTATGCGGGGGGGAGCACAGATACGCAGTATTTT
>-|TRBV21-1|-|TRBJ2-3
CASSRGLAVRTDTQYF
TGTGCCAGCAGCAGGGGACTAGCGGTTCGCACAGATACGCAGTATTTT
>TRBD2|TRBV9|-|TRBJ2-3
CASSLGLAGTDTQYF
TGTGCCAGCAGTCTTGGACTAGCGGGCACAGATACGCAGTATTTT
>TRBD2|TRBV27|-|TRBJ2-7
CASSYGRLAGHEQYF
TGTGCCAGCAGTTACGGACGACTAGCGGGCCACGAGCAGTACTTC
>TRBD1|TRBV27|-|TRBJ2-5
CASSLSSQGVETQYF
TGTGCCAGCAGTTTATCGAGTCAGGGGGTAGAGACCCAGTACTTC
>-|TRBV6-5|-|TRBJ2-3
CASSLGQSTDTQYF
TGTGCCAGCAGTTTAGGACAGAGCACAGATACGCAGTATTTT
>TRBD2|TRBV5-1|-|TRBJ2-2
CASSLMTGLAGGGGTGELFF
TGCGCCAGCAGCTTGATGACCGGACTAGCGGGAGGCGGAGGGACCGGGGAGCTGTTTTTT